The rows below give T cell receptor beta chains drawn from one sample of a study of cytomegalovirus exposure and HLA in healthy donors. Sequencing was performed with immunoSEQ multiplex PCR; in TCRdb, only in-frame clones are kept and a portion is missing. The sample carries more than 130,000 clones, about three quarters recorded once. Source material: PBMCs. These TCRs come from a man aged 35-49 years in good health and CMV-seropositive. Both conserved end residues are part of each CDR3. The D gene is left open where the match is weak. Only part of the rows carry a size: once, few, many, or a class if the clone is expanded.

clone size	CDR3 length	D gene	V gene	J gene	CDR3 protein	CDR3 DNA
.	14	.	TRBV7-9	TRBJ1-2	CASSPGEFGYGYTF	TGTGCCAGCAGCCCAGGGGAATTCGGCTATGGCTACACCTTC
few	13	.	TRBV5-1	TRBJ2-7	CASSASSSYEQYF	TGCGCCAGCAGCGCTAGCAGCTCCTACGAGCAGTACTTC
.	14	TRBD1	TRBV9	TRBJ1-2	CASSPGDRGNGYTF	TGTGCCAGCAGCCCTGGGGACAGGGGGAATGGCTACACCTTC
.	18	TRBD2	TRBV5-1	TRBJ2-2	CASSLDSGKNTRVGELFF	TGCGCCAGCAGCTTAGATAGCGGGAAAAATACACGTGTCGGGGAGCTGTTTTTT
.	16	.	TRBV27	TRBJ2-1	CASSSYTGDAANEQFF	TGTGCCAGCAGTTCGTACACGGGAGATGCTGCCAATGAGCAGTTCTTC
once	14	TRBD1	TRBV19	TRBJ2-3	CASSIGTGTDTQYF	TGTGCCAGTAGTATCGGGACAGGGACAGATACGCAGTATTTT
few	13	TRBD1	TRBV5-1	TRBJ2-7	CASSLGTGGEQYF	TGCGCCAGCAGCTTGGGGACAGGGGGCGAGCAGTACTTC
.	14	.	TRBV29-1	TRBJ1-3	CSVDPQGSGNTIYF	TGCAGCGTTGACCCACAGGGCAGTGGAAACACCATATATTTT
.	14	.	TRBV7-9	TRBJ1-6	CASSLSAGDSPLHF	TGTGCCAGCAGCTTATCAGCGGGTGATTCACCCCTCCACTTT
.	16	.	TRBV9	TRBJ1-3	CASSPRTADSGNTIYF	TGTGCCAGCAGCCCCCGGACAGCCGACTCTGGAAACACCATATATTTT
.	14	TRBD1	TRBV28	TRBJ1-4	CASSFKGAGEKLFF	TGTGCCAGCAGTTTCAAGGGGGCGGGTGAAAAACTGTTTTTT
.	15	TRBD2	TRBV7-7	TRBJ2-1	CASSVTSGGNNEQFF	TGTGCTAGCAGCGTTACGAGCGGGGGAAACAATGAGCAGTTCTTC
.	17	TRBD1	TRBV19	TRBJ1-5	CASSIHQGQGAQQPQHF	TGTGCCAGTAGTATTCATCAGGGACAGGGGGCACAGCAGCCCCAGCATTTT
.	17	.	TRBV27	TRBJ2-6	CASSLSRLEGGANVLTF	TGTGCCAGCAGTTTATCTCGTTTGGAGGGTGGGGCCAACGTCCTGACTTTC
.	14	TRBD1	TRBV18	TRBJ2-1	CASSPGTDYNEQFF	TGTGCCAGCTCACCTGGGACAGACTACAATGAGCAGTTCTTC
.	16	.	TRBV7-8	TRBJ2-2	CASSLPPQGITGELFF	TGTGCCAGCAGCTTACCCCCGCAGGGGATCACCGGGGAGCTGTTTTTT
.	14	.	TRBV5-1	TRBJ1-6	CASSITPTNSPLHF	TGCGCCAGCAGCATTACACCGACTAATTCCCCCCTCCACTTT
.	17	TRBD2	TRBV19	TRBJ2-1	CASKTSGGLQTSDEQFF	TGTGCCAGTAAGACTAGCGGGGGACTTCAGACTAGCGATGAGCAGTTCTTC
.	14	.	TRBV7-2	TRBJ1-5	CASSFGTNSGSQHF	TGTGCCAGCAGCTTCGGCACCAATAGCGGGTCCCAGCATTTT
.	13	TRBD2	TRBV2	TRBJ2-7	CALAGLSSYEQYF	TGTGCGCTAGCGGGGTTGAGCTCCTACGAGCAGTACTTC
.	15	TRBD2	TRBV7-6	TRBJ2-1	CASSLALAGVLEQFF	TGTGCCAGCAGCTTAGCCCTAGCGGGAGTGCTTGAGCAGTTCTTC
.	19	TRBD2	TRBV5-6	TRBJ2-6	CASSTSREGPIPGANVLTF	TGTGCCAGCAGCACCTCGAGGGAGGGACCGATCCCTGGGGCCAACGTCCTGACTTTC
.	14	.	TRBV19	TRBJ2-1	CASSNVPGYNEQFF	TGTGCCAGTAGTAATGTACCAGGGTACAATGAGCAGTTCTTC
.	13	.	TRBV30	TRBJ2-7	CAWSSGGDYEQYF	TGTGCCTGGAGCAGTGGAGGGGACTACGAGCAGTACTTC
.	13	TRBD1	TRBV28	TRBJ1-5	CASSLDRVQPQHF	TGTGCCAGCAGTTTGGACAGGGTCCAGCCCCAGCATTTT
once	15	TRBD1	TRBV30	TRBJ2-1	CAWSVRQGTYNEQFF	TGTGCCTGGAGTGTGAGACAGGGGACCTACAATGAGCAGTTCTTC
.	16	TRBD1	TRBV9	TRBJ1-2	CASSPRTGGLNYGYTF	TGTGCCAGCAGCCCCAGGACAGGGGGCCTTAACTATGGCTACACCTTC